Below are 8 T cell receptor beta chains sequenced from a single sample in a study of T cells after yellow fever vaccination (dated by TCRdb to about 2019). The library came from 5' RACE. For sequencing, an Illumina HiSeq 2500 was employed. The raw public reads went through TCRdb reprocessing: fastp at Q25, MiXCR clone calling, in-frame beta chains kept. Each entry is one CDR3 protein sequence, shown with its most common DNA and genes. The sample has more than 250,000 distinct CDR3 sequences on record, roughly 7% of them singletons. The ten largest account for roughly 19% of the sample. This specimen's treatment or condition label, interpreted: live attenuated yellow fever vaccine strain. This material consisted of PBMCs, taken roughly 46 days after the first yellow fever vaccination. The receptors derive from a man in his late teens or twenties who received the YFV17D yellow fever vaccine.

This rearrangement joins TRBV9 to TRBJ1-2, with D possibly matching TRBD1 (5 bases). The germline V gene encodes CDR1 SGDLS and CDR2 YYNGEE. The V gene lost 3 bases and the J gene lost 7 bases, with 13 bases spanning the gap. This CDR3 comprises 13 residues. CDR3 loop: CASSARGPTGYTF. The DNA of the CDR3 is TGTGCCAGCAGCGCACGGGGCCCCACTGGCTACACCTTC.

The V gene is TRBV5-1, the J gene TRBJ2-7; TRBD1 or TRBD2 may be the D gene (5 bases each). This CDR3 comprises 15 residues. V was trimmed by 5 bases and J by 2 bases, leaving 17 bases between them. CDR1 is SGHRS and CDR2 is YFSETQ in the germline V gene. DNA of the CDR3: TGCGCCAGCAGTCCAGACGGGACCTTACCCTACGAGCAGTACGTC. It is translated as CASSPDGTLPYEQYV.

This clonotype was detected a few times. J is TRBJ2-7 and V is TRBV10-3, with 11 bases that match TRBD1. This CDR3 contains 15 residues. Germline CDR1 ENHRY, CDR2 SYGVKD. V lost 6 bases and J lost 2; bases outside the gene matches: 6. The DNA for the CDR3 is TGTGCCATCAGCCCGGGACAGGGGGACCCCTACGAGCAGTACGTC. Amino acids: CAISPGQGDPYEQYV.

This clonotype has a count of ten or more. The genes are TRBV29-1 and TRBJ2-7; TRBD1 matches 7 bases. V shed 7 bases and J 6 bases; nucleotides not matched to a gene: 12. The CDR3 sequence is 13 residues long. Germline V gives CDR1 SQVTM, CDR2 ANQGSEA. The CDR3 region is CSADREGGREQYF. CDR3 in DNA: TGCAGCGCTGACAGGGAAGGGGGTCGCGAGCAGTACTTC.

The chain links TRBV20-1 to TRBJ1-6; 8 nucleotides align to TRBD1. Per the germline V gene, CDR1 is DFQATT and CDR2 is SNEGSKA (reference sequence). CDR3 size: 13 residues. After removal of 4 bases from V and 6 bases from J, the junction contained 2 bases not matched to a gene. CDR3: CSANRGSNSPLHF. CDR3 coding DNA: TGCAGTGCTAACAGGGGGAGTAATTCACCCCTCCACTTT.

The chain combines TRBV15 with TRBJ1-5; D is undetermined. This CDR3 has 14 residues. In germline, CDR1 is LNHNV, CDR2 YYDKDF (reference sequence). Trimming removed 0 bases at V and 7 bases at J, with 10 bases between. The CDR3 bases are TGTGCCACCAGCAGAGATCGTCTTTTCCAGCCCCAGCATTTT. This codes for CATSRDRLFQPQHF.

This clonotype was seen only a few times. The rearrangement uses TRBV9 and TRBJ2-3; TRBD1 is a possible D gene (6 bases). CDR1 and CDR2 (germline): SGDLS, YYNGEE. The CDR3 consists of 15 residues. Trimming left V 3 bases short and J 2 bases short, with 13 bases between. The CDR3 loop is CASSEHRTDTDTQYF. In nucleotides, the CDR3 is TGTGCCAGCAGCGAACACAGGACAGACACAGATACGCAGTATTTT.

This clonotype showed up just a few times. This rearrangement joins TRBV12-3 or TRBV12-4 to TRBJ2-1; 8 bases line up with TRBD2. Trimming cost V 5 bases and J 13 bases; bases outside gene matches: 4. This CDR3 is built from 11 residues. The CDR3 protein is CASSRAGGQFF. The CDR3 bases are TGTGCCAGCAGTCGGGCGGGGGGCCAGTTCTTC.